This TCR beta chain was identified in a study of blood T cell repertoires in COVID-19. For the study at large: COVID-19 samples, acute and convalescent, were from the United States, Italy and Spain. Sources were T cells, B-cell-depleted T cells, or PBMCs; the material itself was cDNA or gDNA.

The germline V gene has CDR1 LNHDA and CDR2 SQIVND (reference sequence). This CDR3 has 15 amino acids. Trimming left V 0 bases short and J 8 bases short, with 14 bases between. Authors' methods: Reference gene primer amplification gave nucleated cell count estimates. Method: immunoSEQ multiplex PCR; TCRdb's copy keeps in-frame clones and lacks some. That table furnishes V, J and clone size, whereas the DNA furnished D and trimming. This sample has about 77,000 clones; about 91% occur once, and the top ten carry about 7%. Material: peripheral blood. The V and J genes are TRBV19 and TRBJ2-1; D perhaps matches TRBD2 (6 bases). This TCR was sampled from a woman of 80 years or more with acute or convalescent COVID-19. The CDR3 DNA follows: TGTGCCAGTAGTATAGACACCGGGACTGGATATGAGCAGTTCTTC. Residues: CASSIDTGTGYEQFF.